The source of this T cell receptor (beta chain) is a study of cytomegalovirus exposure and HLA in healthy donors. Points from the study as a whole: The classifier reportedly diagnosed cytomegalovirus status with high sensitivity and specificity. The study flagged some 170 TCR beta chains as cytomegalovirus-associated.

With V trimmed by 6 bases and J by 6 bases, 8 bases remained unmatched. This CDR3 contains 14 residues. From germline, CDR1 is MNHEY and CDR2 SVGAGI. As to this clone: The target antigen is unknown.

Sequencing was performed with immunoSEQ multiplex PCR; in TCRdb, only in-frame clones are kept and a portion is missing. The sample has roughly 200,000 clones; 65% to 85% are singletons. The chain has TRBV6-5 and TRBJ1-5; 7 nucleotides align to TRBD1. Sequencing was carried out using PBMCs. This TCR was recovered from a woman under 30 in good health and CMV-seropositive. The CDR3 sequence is CASSLDRAAQPQHF. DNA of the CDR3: TGTGCCAGCAGCCTAGACAGGGCGGCTCAGCCCCAGCATTTT.